Presented here are 10 T cell receptor beta chains from one specimen sequenced in a study of spatial heterogeneity in lung cancer. MiXCR, run by TCRdb on the 5' RACE reads, gives a single entry per CDR3 protein. The sample consists of several thousand distinct CDR3 sequences, about 16% of them appearing once. Time point of the sample: sample taken at primary tumor resection. Tumor, nontumor lung or frozen PBMC supplied whole RNA that was sequenced unsorted. Sample: PBMCs, taken at surgery. The receptor set was obtained from a male donor with early-stage non-small cell lung cancer.

The gene calls are TRBV12-3 or TRBV12-4 and TRBJ2-1; the D gene is possibly TRBD2 (6 bases). This CDR3 comprises 15 residues. The V and J ends lost 7 bases and 9 bases respectively, with 22 bases between them. The DNA of the CDR3 is TGTGCCAGCATAGGCTCGGACTATCAAAGGGGTGAGCAGTTCTTC. Protein sequence: CASIGSDYQRGEQFF.

J is TRBJ2-3 and V is TRBV28, with 10 nucleotides matching TRBD2. This CDR3 contains 14 residues. J lost 6 bases, V lost 8 bases, and 8 bases had no gene match. Germline V gene data show CDR1 as MDHEN and CDR2 as SYDVKM. CDR3 nucleotides: TGTGCCAGCGTCTTCCAGCGGGGGGGTGATACGCAGTATTTT. Translating it yields CASVFQRGGDTQYF. Combining the CDR3 with reference TRBV28 and TRBJ2-3 gives the whole variable domain DVKVTQSSRYLVKRTGEKVFLECVQDMDHENMFWYRQDPGLGLRLIYFSYDVKMKEKGDIPEGYSVSREKKERFSLILESASTNQTSMYLCASVFQRGGDTQYFGPGTRLTVL.

Many counts were recorded for this clonotype. The V call is TRBV23-1, the J call TRBJ2-1, with 7 bases identical to TRBD1. TRBV23-1 is noted as an ORF with a role that remains uncertain. The CDR3 extends over 14 amino acids. The ends lost 3 bases at V and 6 bases at J; junction bases unmatched: 5. The CDR3 DNA reads TGCGCCAGCAGTCAGTACAGGGGTGGCAATGAGCAGTTCTTC. It encodes CASSQYRGGNEQFF.

This clonotype was counted at least ten times. The chain employs TRBV5-1 and TRBJ2-2; 8 bases are shared with TRBD1. After removal of 4 bases from V and 1 base from J, the junction contained 3 bases not matched to a gene. Germline loops: CDR1 SGHRS, CDR2 YFSETQ. The CDR3 covers 15 residues. In nucleotides, the CDR3 is TGCGCCAGCAGCCTAGGACAGGGGAACACCGGGGAGCTGTTTTTT. Its translation: CASSLGQGNTGELFF. The full variable domain, completed using reference TRBV5-1 and TRBJ2-2, is KAGVTQTPRYLIKTRGQQVTLSCSPISGHRSVSWYQQTPGQGLQFLFEYFSETQRNKGNFPGRFSGRQFSNSRSEMNVSTLELGDSALYLCASSLGQGNTGELFFGEGSRLTVL.

Many counts were recorded for this clonotype. V is TRBV10-2 and J is TRBJ2-1, with D possibly being TRBD2 (6 bases). The CDR3 is made up of 19 amino acids. Germline loops: CDR1 WSHSY, CDR2 SAAADI. The V end was cut by 6 bases, the J end by 0 bases, with 24 bases between. CDR3 residues: CASSGGGHRTKNSYNEQFF. The CDR3 DNA is TGCGCCAGCAGCGGAGGAGGGCACCGAACAAAAAACTCCTACAATGAGCAGTTCTTC.

This clonotype was recorded at least ten times. V gene TRBV20-1 combines with J gene TRBJ1-1; TRBD1 might be the D (5 bases). CDR3 length: 15 amino acids. Germline values: CDR1 DFQATT, CDR2 SNEGSKA (reference sequence). The ends were cut back, 0 bases at V and 1 base at J, with 12 bases in the middle. CDR3 bases: TGCAGTGCTAGAGATGTCTCAACAGGGAACACTGAAGCTTTCTTT. The encoded protein is CSARDVSTGNTEAFF.

This clonotype was counted at least ten times. The chain couples TRBV12-3 or TRBV12-4 to TRBJ2-3; the D is unclear. Trimming shortened V by 2 bases and J by 1 base, and 4 bases separated the two germline ends. The CDR3 contains 13 residues. CDR3 protein: CASSLWGTDTQYF. The DNA for the CDR3 is TGTGCCAGCAGTTTATGGGGCACAGATACGCAGTATTTT.

This clonotype was picked up many times. The genes are TRBV11-3 and TRBJ2-3; the D gene is possibly TRBD1 (6 bases). V gave up 0 bases and J gave up 3 bases, with 7 bases separating them. The germline gives CDR1 SGHNT, CDR2 YENEEA. This CDR3 spans 14 amino acids. The CDR3 here is CASSLDQGTDTQYF. The CDR3 coding sequence is TGTGCCAGCAGCTTAGATCAGGGGACAGATACGCAGTATTTT.

In its sample, this clonotype was seen many times. This chain uses TRBV24-1 with TRBJ2-1; weak D call: TRBD2 (5 bases). Germline assignment: CDR1 KGHDR and CDR2 SFDVKD. Trimming stripped 5 bases from V and 8 bases from J, with 18 bases between. The CDR3 totals 15 residues. The CDR3 DNA is TGTGCCACCAGTGCCGCTGGAGAGGGTGGGCATGAGCAGTTCTTC. Encoded protein: CATSAAGEGGHEQFF.

This clonotype was seen many times. V is TRBV18 and J is TRBJ2-5, with 8 bases aligning to TRBD1. The germline V gene has CDR1 KGHSH and CDR2 LQKENI. V trimming: 3 bases; J trimming: 5 bases; junction bases outside the gene matches: 2. The CDR3 totals 13 residues. In DNA form, the CDR3 reads TGTGCCAGCTCACCGGGACAGGTGGAGACCCAGTACTTC. Amino acid sequence: CASSPGQVETQYF.